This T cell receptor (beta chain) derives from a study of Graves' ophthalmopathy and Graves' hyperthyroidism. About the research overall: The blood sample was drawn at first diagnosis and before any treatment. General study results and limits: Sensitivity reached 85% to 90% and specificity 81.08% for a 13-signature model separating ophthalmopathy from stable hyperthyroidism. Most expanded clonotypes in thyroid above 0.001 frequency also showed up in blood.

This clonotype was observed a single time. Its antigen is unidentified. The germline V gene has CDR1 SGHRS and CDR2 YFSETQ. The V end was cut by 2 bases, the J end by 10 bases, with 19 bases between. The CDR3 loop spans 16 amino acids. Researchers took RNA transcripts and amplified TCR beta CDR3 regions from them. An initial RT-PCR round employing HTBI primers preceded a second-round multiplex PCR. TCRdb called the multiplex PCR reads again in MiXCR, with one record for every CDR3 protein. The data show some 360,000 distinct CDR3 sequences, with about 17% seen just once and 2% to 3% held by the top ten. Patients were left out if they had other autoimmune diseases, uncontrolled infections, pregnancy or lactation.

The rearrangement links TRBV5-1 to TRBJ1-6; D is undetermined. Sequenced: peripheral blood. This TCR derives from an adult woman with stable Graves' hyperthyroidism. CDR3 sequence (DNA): TGCGCCAGCAGCTTCTACGGCAGTACGTCCGGATCACCCCTCCACTTT. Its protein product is CASSFYGSTSGSPLHF.